This TCR beta chain was observed in a study of cytomegalovirus exposure and HLA in healthy donors (dated by TCRdb to the late 2010s). Study-wide context: In an earlier analysis of 587 of the donors, 276 Gb of sequence data and some 100 million unique TCR beta sequences from roughly 200 million T cells were reported. Rather than drawing on any new phenotypic data, the later analysis identified candidate immune exposures from TCR beta sequences and the way those sequences occurred across donors. Typing coverage varied by locus: 629-630 donors for A, B, C, DRB1 and DQB1; roughly 520 for DQA1; some 610 for DPA1; 450 to 480 for DPB1. Class I and class II HLA loci were covered by the typing at four-digit resolution. Because of strong linkage in the cohort, roughly five DR-DQ haplotypes were treated as single units for association and clustering. In a later genetic analysis, genome-wide SNP genotypes for about 55% of the roughly 700 donors were used, and that subset was treated as a discovery cohort. An earlier analysis of several hundred of the donors applied high-throughput TCR beta sequencing to assess whether each TCR beta V gene segment acted as functional or pseudogenic. The study aimed to test whether signatures of past pathogen exposure could be identified by cataloging public T cell receptors. Of the roughly 400 genotyped donors, 75% to 85% were placed in the genetic ancestry cluster associated with self-reported Caucasian donors. High-throughput TCR immunosequencing, statistical association of individual TCRs with disease status, and machine learning were combined to predict cytomegalovirus infection status. A separate validation cohort of roughly 130 different subjects was used in addition to the 666-subject first cohort. In a later analysis, previously published TCR beta repertoires from some 640 donors were re-analyzed and high-resolution HLA genotyping was added so that TCR occurrence patterns could be studied. All discovery cohort repertoires had been generated on a single sequencing platform. The T cell repertoires of 666 subjects were profiled by immunosequencing and related to cytomegalovirus serostatus. On average, over 200,000 unique TCR beta nucleotide sequences were sequenced per donor among some 430 genotyped donors of the cohort, with 15% to 20% of those sequences being non-productive. Around 320 gigabases of sequencing data and approximately 80 million unique TCR sequences were included in an early release covering under 650 HLA-typed donors. Donor age, sex, ethnicity and CMV serostatus were compiled together with the repertoire data.

Summary of the overall study and its limitations: A later genetic analysis reported fewer N-insertions in productive TCRs among donors in an Asian-associated ancestry cluster than the roughly 690-donor mean. CMV serostatus was the only immune exposure information available for the cohort. At a false discovery rate of 0.05, a later analysis linked some 17,000 TCR beta sequences to specific HLA alleles. This cohort had only TCR beta chains sequenced, and the lack of alpha or paired-chain data limited which features could be detected. An earlier analysis of approximately 590 of the donors showed that most TCR beta V segments appeared in productive rearrangements either about 87% or about 30% of the time, which broadly matched IMGT annotations. Because counts were too low, about 17 rarely observed V segments, including chromosome 9 orphons, were excluded from the earlier analysis of under 650 of the donors. The study listed 170 or so TCR beta chains as associated with cytomegalovirus. Across donors, most TCR sequences were observed very rarely, whereas some public TCRs were present in many individuals. In a later analysis, HLA-associated TCR beta chains showed more clonal expansion and lower generation probabilities than non-associated chains that were equally common. In vitro tests confirmed that three of the cytomegalovirus-associated TCR beta chains recognize cytomegalovirus antigens. Correlated functional status among segregating V segments might reflect linkage disequilibrium, but an unknown experimental factor could not be ruled out. According to a later analysis, most CMV-associated TCR beta chains appeared to be HLA-restricted, and the HLA associations seemed to be driven largely by CMV exposure. Because HLA typing was unavailable for some donors at each locus, only the typed subset was used in association tests. A later genetic analysis associated a missense DCLRE1C variant with V-gene and J-gene trimming of TCR beta chains, and an independent cohort replicated the association. Some IMGT-functional V segments, including TRBV6-2 and TRBV6-3, could not be distinguished by the 87-base-pair reads and were therefore excluded. Strong co-occurrence of HLA alleles, especially DR and DQ, made assigning TCR associations to individual alleles difficult. The sequencing pipeline was judged likely to have produced a cluster of highly shared sequence variants as a technical artifact. In a later analysis, TCR association rates were found to vary across HLA loci, with the most associated TCRs seen for DRB1 alleles and the fewest for HLA-C alleles. In both the original and validation cohorts, the classifier was reported to diagnose cytomegalovirus status with high specificity and sensitivity. Several of the top co-occurrence clusters appeared to be linked to parvovirus B19, influenza, CMV and Epstein-Barr virus, according to a later analysis. Sequencing depth was assumed to be roughly uniform across donors in the presence/absence analyses, though that assumption may not hold. The authors suggested that the approach could potentially be extended to other disease states and immunological phenotypes. A further reported finding was that TCR beta sequences accurately predicted the HLA-A and HLA-B alleles for most subjects in the first cohort.

Ends trimmed: V by 4 bases, J by 6 bases; bases unmatched to a gene: 12. CDR1 and CDR2, per the germline V gene, are SGDLS and YYNGEE. CDR3 length: 15 amino acids, cysteine to phenylalanine. CDR3 DNA only is kept here, 45 bases in frame from base 1. Notes on this clone: Its recognized antigen is unknown. No base-level quality is on record; no much larger clone is a single base apart.

Library creation used the immunoSEQ multiplex PCR assay. For the multiplex PCR, a mixture combining 60 forward primers for TCR Vbeta segments and 13 reverse primers for TCR Jbeta segments was used. The CDR3 region of rearranged TCR beta genes was amplified from genomic DNA with a multiplex PCR assay. On the Illumina HiSeq System, the amplified TCR beta libraries were sequenced as 87-base-pair reads. Processing in the source paper ran as follows. A later analysis tallied around 82 million unique TCR beta chains across the approximately 670 repertoires, and about 10 million of those chains were shared by two or more donors. A nearest-neighbor algorithm error-corrected the raw reads and collapsed the reads into unique sequences, merging closely related sequences to remove PCR and sequencing errors. To assign V, D and J gene segments, CDR3 sequences were aligned to IMGT reference sequences. For a sequence to be retained, a match of at least six nucleotides to both a V gene segment and a J gene segment was required. Rearrangements were classified as productive when the CDR3 lacked stop codons and remained in frame with V and J, and all other rearrangements were classified as non-productive. Following IMGT convention, CDR3 was defined as the stretch from the second conserved V-encoded cysteine to the conserved J-encoded phenylalanine. In an earlier analysis of approximately 500 of the donors, sequences lacking an unambiguous match to a single V gene segment were excluded. An earlier analysis of 450 to 650 of the donors called V segments functional above 56.7% productive rearrangements and segregating when the between-donor standard deviation exceeded 5%. A statistical classification framework was built to diagnose cytomegalovirus status from the catalog of TCR beta chain sequences. A later analysis assigned V and J genes by comparing TCR nucleotide sequences with IMGT/GENE-DB human TR gene sequences. Using the TCRdist pipeline, a later analysis assigned CDR3 sequences along with most-parsimonious VDJ recombination scenarios. In a later analysis, each TCR beta chain was defined by its CDR3 amino acid sequence together with its V-gene family, and reads lacking a unique V-gene family were excluded. To address suspected cross-contamination and a sequencing artifact, a later analysis removed a few hundred highly shared, low-generation-probability nucleotide sequences. In a later analysis, a clonal expansion index for each public chain was calculated from normalized within-repertoire ranks of inferred template counts. In a later analysis, generation probabilities were computed using a VDJ recombination model fitted to out-of-frame rearrangements, and the results were checked against IGoR. In a later analysis, hypergeometric tests were used to score TCR-TCR, TCR-HLA and TCR-CMV co-occurrence, with a repertoire-size bias correction applied to TCR pairs. False discovery rates were estimated in a later analysis by permuting HLA or CMV assignments 20 times. In a later analysis, co-occurring TCRs were grouped using DBSCAN, and TCRdist sequence similarity was added for clustering within HLA-allele-positive subsets. For co-occurrence clustering, repertoires with fewer than 30,000 or more than 120,000 public chains were excluded, along with four or five repertoires with anomalous nucleotide sharing. TCRdb obtained this table from immuneACCESS and retained in-frame rearrangements with V and J assigned. These tables miss some clones; where compared with another copy, unresolved V genes account for less than half of the shortfall, and the remainder is unexplained. The DNA was the basis for D and trimming; V, J and clone size are from that table. In this sample the table shows some 190,000 clones, 65% to 85% of which occur a single time. The ten largest clones take up 1.3% to 1.5% of the sample.

The cohort was made up of hundreds of healthy bone marrow donors. At the time of sampling, all cohort members were nominally healthy, though unrecorded immune exposures were likely present. The donor was CMV seropositive and belonged to the group of about 290 seropositive cohort members. A peripheral blood sample was collected from each donor, and TCR beta sequencing was performed on peripheral blood mononuclear cells. Genomic DNA extraction from the blood cell samples was performed with the Qiagen DNeasy Blood Extraction Kit. Recombination connected TRBV9 to TRBJ1-2; 7 bases in the junction line up with TRBD1. The sample was PBMCs. This TCR was sampled from a girl aged 5-17 years in good health and CMV-seropositive. This receptor has the CDR3 CASSPGGQEGDGYTF. The DNA sequence is given as TGTGCCAGCAGCCCTGGAGGACAGGAAGGGGATGGCTACACCTTC. The full variable domain, completed from the reference TRBV9 and TRBJ1-2 proteins outside the CDR3, reads DSGVTQTPKHLITATGQRVTLRCSPRSGDLSVYWYQQSLDQGLQFLIQYYNGEERAKGNILERFSAQQFPDLHSELNLSSLELGDSALYFCASSPGGQEGDGYTFGSGTRLTVV.